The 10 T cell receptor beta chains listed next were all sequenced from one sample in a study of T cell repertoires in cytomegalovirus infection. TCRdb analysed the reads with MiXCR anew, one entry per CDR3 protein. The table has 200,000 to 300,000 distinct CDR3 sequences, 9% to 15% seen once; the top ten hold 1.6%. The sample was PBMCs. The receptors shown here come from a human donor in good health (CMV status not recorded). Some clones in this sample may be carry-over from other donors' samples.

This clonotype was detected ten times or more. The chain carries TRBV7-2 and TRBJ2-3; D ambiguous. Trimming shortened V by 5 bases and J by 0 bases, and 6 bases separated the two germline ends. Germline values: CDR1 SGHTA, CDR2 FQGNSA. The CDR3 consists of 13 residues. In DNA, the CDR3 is TGTGCCAGCAGCGTGACTAGCACAGATACGCAGTATTTT. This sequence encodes CASSVTSTDTQYF. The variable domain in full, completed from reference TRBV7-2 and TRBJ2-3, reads GAGVSQSPSNKVTEKGKDVELRCDPISGHTALYWYRQSLGQGLEFLIYFQGNSAPDKSGLPSDRFSAERTGGSVSTLTIQRTQQEDSAVYLCASSVTSTDTQYFGPGTRLTVL.

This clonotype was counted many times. CDR3 region: CASSLEGGLKLFF. CDR3 nucleotide sequence: TGTGCCAGCAGCTTGGAGGGGGGCCTTAAACTGTTTTTT. The gene calls are TRBV7-2 and TRBJ1-4; tentative D call: TRBD1 (6 bases). Germline loops: CDR1 SGHTA, CDR2 FQGNSA. Deletions cut 3 bases from V and 11 bases from J, with 13 bases between. CDR3 length: 13 residues.

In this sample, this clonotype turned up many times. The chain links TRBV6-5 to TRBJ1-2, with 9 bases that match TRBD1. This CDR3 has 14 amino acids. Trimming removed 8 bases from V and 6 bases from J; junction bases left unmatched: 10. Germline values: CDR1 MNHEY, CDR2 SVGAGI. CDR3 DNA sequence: TGTGCCAGCTCGAGGCCCACAGGGGGCGATGGCTACACCTTC. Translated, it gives CASSRPTGGDGYTF.

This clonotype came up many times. In DNA form, the CDR3 reads TGTGCCAGCACCCTTTACCGGGACAGGGGTGGAGAGACCCAGTACTTC. Translation: CASTLYRDRGGETQYF. This chain uses TRBV7-2 with TRBJ2-5; 10 bases map to TRBD1. There are 16 residues in the CDR3. Losses at the gene ends were 7 bases for V and 4 bases for J; bases not matched to a gene: 12. Germline CDR1 and CDR2: SGHTA and FQGNSA.

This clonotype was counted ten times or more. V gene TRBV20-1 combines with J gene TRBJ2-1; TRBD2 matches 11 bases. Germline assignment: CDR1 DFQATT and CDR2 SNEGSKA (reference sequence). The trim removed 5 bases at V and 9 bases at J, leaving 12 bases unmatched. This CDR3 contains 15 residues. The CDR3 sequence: CSAHNSGGASGEQFF. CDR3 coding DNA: TGCAGTGCTCACAATAGCGGGGGGGCTTCAGGTGAGCAGTTCTTC.

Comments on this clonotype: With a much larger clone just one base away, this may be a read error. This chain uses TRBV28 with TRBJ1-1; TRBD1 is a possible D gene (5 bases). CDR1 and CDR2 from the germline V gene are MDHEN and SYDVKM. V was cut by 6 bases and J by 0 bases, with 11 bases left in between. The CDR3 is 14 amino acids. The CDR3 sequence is CASSVGGLNTEAFF. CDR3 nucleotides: TGTGCCAGCAGCGTGGGGGGTTTGAACACTGAAGCTTTCTTT.

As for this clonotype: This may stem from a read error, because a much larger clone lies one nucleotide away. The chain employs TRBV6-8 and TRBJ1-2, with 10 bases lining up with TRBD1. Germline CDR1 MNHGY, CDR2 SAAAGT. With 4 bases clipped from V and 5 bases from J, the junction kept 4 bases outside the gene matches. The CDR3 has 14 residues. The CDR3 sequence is CASSSPGQGYGYTF. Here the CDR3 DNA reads TGTGCCAGCAGTTCGCCGGGACAGGGGTATGGCTACACCTTC.

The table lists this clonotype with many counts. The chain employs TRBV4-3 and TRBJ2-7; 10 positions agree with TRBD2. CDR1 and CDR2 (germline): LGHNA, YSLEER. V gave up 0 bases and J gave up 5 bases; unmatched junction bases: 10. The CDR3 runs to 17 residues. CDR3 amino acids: CASSQDPAGGPVDEQYF. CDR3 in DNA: TGCGCCAGCAGCCAAGATCCAGCGGGGGGGCCAGTGGACGAGCAGTACTTC.

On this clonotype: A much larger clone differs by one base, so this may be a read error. The chain's CDR3 is CASSQTGSATEAFF. The CDR3 DNA follows: TGTGCCAGCAGTCAGACGGGCAGCGCCACTGAAGCTTTCTTT. The V gene is TRBV6-5, the J gene TRBJ1-1; no clear D. The germline V gene encodes CDR1 MNHEY and CDR2 SVGAGI. The V end was cut by 5 bases, the J end by 4 bases, with 14 bases between. The CDR3 loop spans 14 amino acids.

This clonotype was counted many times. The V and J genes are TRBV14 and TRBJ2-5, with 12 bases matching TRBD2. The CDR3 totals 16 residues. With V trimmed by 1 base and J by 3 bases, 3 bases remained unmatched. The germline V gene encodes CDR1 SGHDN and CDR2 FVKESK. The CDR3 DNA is TGTGCCAGCAGCCAAGCTAGCGGGAGGGCCGAAGAGACCCAGTACTTC. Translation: CASSQASGRAEETQYF.